This TCR beta chain was identified during a study of cytomegalovirus exposure and HLA in healthy donors. Study context: Early on, a data release was issued that held approximately 78 million unique TCRs from HLA-typed donors.

A single count supports this clone. Its target is unknown. PCR primers comprised 60 Vbeta and 13 Jbeta primers. Method: immunoSEQ multiplex PCR; TCRdb's copy keeps in-frame clones and lacks some. The sample has fewer than 250,000 clones; roughly 77% are singletons. Study results and caveats: There were some public TCRs occurring in many donors, but most TCR sequences were rare. Confirmation was obtained in vitro that a few CMV-associated chains are specific for CMV antigens. TCR beta sequences reportedly predicted most subjects' HLA-A and HLA-B alleles accurately.

Germline CDR1 SGHKS, CDR2 YYEKEE (reference sequence). The CDR3 extends over 13 amino acids. The V gene lost 2 bases and the J gene lost 8 bases, with 13 bases spanning the gap. The rearrangement joins TRBV5-5 to TRBJ1-1, with D tentatively TRBD1 (5 bases). The sequenced sample was PBMCs. The origin of this receptor is a man in his thirties or forties in good health and CMV-seropositive. CDR3 in amino acids: CASSFRGLHEAFF. Here the CDR3 DNA reads TGTGCCAGCAGCTTTAGGGGCCTCCACGAAGCTTTCTTT.